The 16 T cell receptor beta chains below all came from one sample that was sequenced in a study of blood T cell repertoires in COVID-19. Sequencing used immunoSEQ multiplex PCR; TCRdb keeps in-frame clones, though not all of them. The sample lists 150,000 to 200,000 clones, 82% occurring once. What was sequenced was PBMCs or T cells enriched from blood (not recorded which). All receptors derive from a woman aged 55 to 70 with acute COVID-19.

The chain joins TRBV7-2 to TRBJ1-1; D unclear. The V end lost 6 bases, the J end lost 4 bases, and 9 bases lay between the germline ends. Germline V gives CDR1 SGHTA, CDR2 FQGNSA. The CDR3 has 12 amino acids. In DNA form, the CDR3 reads TGTGCCAGCAGTGGAGCCCGCACTGAAGCTTTCTTT. Translating gives CASSGARTEAFF.

The chain employs TRBV28 and TRBJ1-5, with D possibly matching TRBD1 (5 bases). Trimming took off 3 bases at V and 5 bases at J, with 17 bases between the two ends. The CDR3 sequence is 16 residues long. Germline lookup yields CDR1 MDHEN and CDR2 SYDVKM. CDR3 coding DNA: TGTGCCAGCAGTTTCTCCCGCCAGGGAACCTATCAGCCCCAGCATTTT. This gives the protein CASSFSRQGTYQPQHF. The entire variable domain, with the rest obtained from reference TRBV28 and TRBJ1-5, is as follows: DVKVTQSSRYLVKRTGEKVFLECVQDMDHENMFWYRQDPGLGLRLIYFSYDVKMKEKGDIPEGYSVSREKKERFSLILESASTNQTSMYLCASSFSRQGTYQPQHFGDGTRLSIL.

This clone was observed once. The chain recombines TRBV19 with TRBJ1-2; no reliable D call. Germline V gene sequence: CDR1 LNHDA, CDR2 SQIVND (reference sequence). The germline V and J ends were trimmed by 6 bases and 4 bases, with 15 bases remaining between them. This CDR3 region has 14 residues. The CDR3 sequence is CASRGWRATYGYTF. As DNA, the CDR3 is TGTGCCAGTAGAGGGTGGCGGGCCACCTATGGCTACACCTTC.

The chain couples TRBV6-5 to TRBJ1-5; D call uncertain. The germline V and J ends were trimmed by 0 bases and 4 bases, with 10 bases remaining between them. The CDR3 totals 15 residues. CDR1 MNHEY and CDR2 SVGAGI come from the germline V gene. CDR3 in amino acids: CASSYSTAGNQPQHF. Here the CDR3 DNA reads TGTGCCAGCAGTTACTCGACGGCAGGAAATCAGCCCCAGCATTTT.

This rearrangement joins TRBV19 to TRBJ1-5; weak D call: TRBD1 (6 bases). V was trimmed by 4 bases and J by 5 bases, leaving 18 bases between them. The CDR3 extends over 16 amino acids. Germline V gene data show CDR1 as LNHDA and CDR2 as SQIVND (reference sequence). CDR3 nucleotide sequence: TGTGCCAGTAGTACGGCCCTCAGGGGAAGGCATCAGCCCCAGCATTTT. Its translation: CASSTALRGRHQPQHF.

The rearrangement joins TRBV5-1 to TRBJ1-5; tentatively, D is TRBD1 (6 bases). This CDR3 is 13 amino acids long. Trimming pared 4 bases from V and 7 bases from J, leaving 12 bases between. The germline V gene encodes CDR1 SGHRS and CDR2 YFSETQ. CDR3 protein: CASSLKRGQPQHF. CDR3 nucleotide sequence: TGCGCCAGCAGCCTCAAAAGGGGGCAGCCCCAGCATTTT.

The chain couples TRBV7-8 to TRBJ2-1, with D perhaps matching TRBD1 (7 bases). This CDR3 has 12 amino acids. From germline, CDR1 is SGHVS and CDR2 FQNEAQ. The germline V and J ends were trimmed by 5 bases and 7 bases, with 9 bases remaining between them. CDR3 residues: CASSPGGNEQFF. The CDR3 bases are TGTGCCAGCAGCCCAGGGGGGAATGAGCAGTTCTTC.

The CDR3 spells CASSPTPAGGTNEQFF. CDR3 DNA sequence: TGTGCCAGCAGCCCAACCCCAGCGGGGGGGACCAATGAGCAGTTCTTC. The genes are TRBV4-2 and TRBJ2-1; 10 nucleotides align to TRBD2. CDR1 and CDR2 (germline): LGHNA, YNFKEQ. Trimming removed 4 bases from V and 6 bases from J; junction bases left unmatched: 9. The CDR3 length is 16 residues.

The rearrangement joins TRBV2 to TRBJ1-6; D perhaps matches TRBD1 (6 bases). CDR1 is SNHLY, CDR2 FYNNEI, per germline. Trimming left V 4 bases short and J 6 bases short, with 10 bases between. This CDR3 region has 14 residues. CDR3 protein: CASSVGQPNSPLHF. The CDR3 nucleotides are TGTGCCAGCAGTGTAGGACAGCCTAATTCACCCCTCCACTTT.

The CDR3 DNA sequence: TGTGCCAGCAACTTTCAGGGAGGGAGGGCTCAGCCCCAGCATTTT. Protein: CASNFQGGRAQPQHF. The chain recombines TRBV28 with TRBJ1-5; the D gene is possibly TRBD1 (5 bases). Germline CDR1 reads MDHEN; CDR2 reads SYDVKM. V lost 7 bases to trimming and J lost 6 bases, with 19 bases between them. The CDR3 consists of 15 residues.

V and J are TRBV6-4 and TRBJ2-1, with TRBD2 matching 10 bases. There are 15 residues in the CDR3. Germline V gene lookup returns CDR1 MRHNA and CDR2 SNTAGT. The V and J ends lost 0 bases and 8 bases, in that order; junction bases with no gene match: 4. The DNA of the CDR3 is TGTGCCAGCAGTGACTCACGAGCGGGGGGGGATGAGCAGTTCTTC. Encoded protein: CASSDSRAGGDEQFF.

The chain links TRBV19 to TRBJ1-4; TRBD1 agrees at 11 bases. The CDR3 length is 15 residues. With 5 bases clipped from V and 10 bases from J, the junction kept 9 bases outside the gene matches. Germline V CDR1 and CDR2: LNHDA, SQIVND (reference sequence). CDR3 sequence reads: CASSSAGTGGGKLFF. CDR3 in DNA: TGTGCCAGTAGTTCAGCCGGGACAGGGGGGGGAAAACTGTTTTTT.

The gene calls are TRBV25-1 and TRBJ1-6, with D tentatively TRBD1 (5 bases). The V end was cut by 5 bases, the J end by 8 bases, with 19 bases between. The CDR3 has 16 amino acids. CDR1 is MGHDK, CDR2 SYGVNS, per germline. The CDR3 spells CASSSLRDGAYSPLHF. In nucleotides, the CDR3 is TGTGCCAGCAGTTCATTGCGGGACGGGGCCTATTCACCCCTCCACTTT.

The rearrangement links TRBV28 to TRBJ1-2; D is ambiguous. The ends were cut back, 3 bases at V and 3 bases at J, with 11 bases in the middle. CDR1 and CDR2 (germline): MDHEN, SYDVKM. This CDR3 contains 14 residues. The CDR3 coding sequence is TGTGCCAGCAGTTTTTCGTTCGAGGACTATGGCTACACCTTC. This translates into CASSFSFEDYGYTF.

The V and J genes are TRBV28 and TRBJ2-7; TRBD2 is a possible D gene (6 bases). Trimming removed 6 bases from V and 7 bases from J, with 13 bases in between. This CDR3 is built from 12 residues. Germline V gives CDR1 MDHEN, CDR2 SYDVKM. CDR3 sequence: CASRDYSGEQYV. CDR3 bases: TGTGCCAGCAGAGATTATAGCGGAGAGCAGTACGTC.

The J gene is TRBJ2-3, the V gene TRBV5-1; TRBD2 matches at 9 bases. This CDR3 is 17 amino acids long. V lost 0 bases and J lost 5; bases outside the gene matches: 10. Germline CDR1 and CDR2: SGHRS and YFSETQ. CDR3 sequence (DNA): TGCGCCAGCAGCTTGGGACGGAGCGGGAGGCCGGGAGATACGCAGTATTTT. Protein: CASSLGRSGRPGDTQYF.